This T cell receptor (beta chain) is drawn from a study of shared clonotypes between healthy human individuals. At the level of the study: Used for every donor were three CD4 naive, three CD4 memory, two CD8 naive and one CD8 memory plate.

Naive CD8 cells, CD45RO-negative and positively selected for CCR7, excluded terminally differentiated effector memory CD45RA+ cells. Repertoires were generated with immunoSEQ multiplex PCR, while TCRdb's copy carries only in-frame clones and drops some. The sample records about 590,000 clones, about 95% being singletons. Material: naive CD8+ T cells sorted from blood. This receptor was taken from a young woman in good health.

CDR3 DNA sequence: TGTGCCAGCCAGACAGGGTATGAAAAACTGTTTTTT. Translating gives CASQTGYEKLFF. The V and J genes are TRBV27 and TRBJ1-4; 7 bases match TRBD1. The CDR3 is 12 amino acids. J lost 6 bases, V lost 8 bases, and 3 bases had no gene match. Germline V gives CDR1 MNHEY, CDR2 SMNVEV (reference sequence). The variable domain in full, with the rest retrieved from reference TRBV27 and TRBJ1-4, is EAQVTQNPRYLITVTGKKLTVTCSQNMNHEYMSWYRQDPGLGLRQIYYSMNVEVTDKGDVPEGYKVSRKEKRNFPLILESPSPNQTSLYFCASQTGYEKLFFGSGTQLSVL.